This is a list of T cell receptor beta chains from one sample in a study of T cells in Graves' hyperthyroidism and ophthalmopathy. A single record per CDR3 protein comes from TCRdb applying MiXCR to the multiplex PCR reads. The sample carries about 380,000 distinct CDR3 sequences, roughly 18% recorded once. The material sequenced was blood. The source of these receptors is a young man with Graves' ophthalmopathy. CDR3s include the opening cysteine and the closing phenylalanine or tryptophan. D genes are given only for firm matches. Clone size is stated in some rows and not others, as once, few, many or a class when expanded.

CDR3	DNA	length	J	size	V	D
CNPTRGGGLGNEQYF	TGCAACCCCACGAGGGGGGGGGGGCTCGGGAACGAGCAGTACTTC	15	TRBJ2-7	few	TRBV20-1	-
CASSGTLGNTEAFF	TGTGCCAGCAGTGGAACTTTAGGGAACACTGAAGCTTTCTTT	14	TRBJ1-1	many	TRBV2	-
CASSHGGETQYF	TGTGCCAGCAGCCACGGGGGGGAGACCCAGTACTTC	12	TRBJ2-5	many	TRBV3-1	TRBD2
CASSTHGGSSNQPQHF	TGTGCCAGCAGCACTCACGGGGGGTCTAGCAATCAGCCCCAGCATTTT	16	TRBJ1-5	many	TRBV7-2	-
CASSPWRDGHPERYEQYF	TGCGCCAGCAGCCCTTGGAGGGACGGGCACCCCGAGAGGTACGAGCAGTACTTC	18	TRBJ2-7	few	TRBV5-1	-
CSARDRVTPNEKLFF	TGCAGTGCTAGAGATCGGGTAACCCCTAATGAAAAACTGTTTTTT	15	TRBJ1-4	-	TRBV20-1	-
CASSVSGTIKETQYF	TGTGCCAGCAGTGTCTCCGGGACTATTAAAGAGACCCAGTACTTC	15	TRBJ2-5	-	TRBV25-1	TRBD2
CASSLGGAFNEQFF	TGTGCCAGCAGTTTAGGGGGGGCGTTTAATGAGCAGTTCTTC	14	TRBJ2-1	-	TRBV28	-
CASSSYGILTDSPLHF	TGTGCCAGCAGCTCCTATGGAATACTAACCGATTCACCCCTCCACTTT	16	TRBJ1-6	-	TRBV7-3	-
CASSLTGGADTQYF	TGCGCCAGCAGCTTGACAGGGGGCGCGGATACGCAGTATTTT	14	TRBJ2-3	few	TRBV5-1	TRBD1
CASSSPGHNTGELFF	TGTGCCAGCAGTTCACCGGGACACAACACCGGGGAGCTGTTTTTT	15	TRBJ2-2	many	TRBV28	-
CASRWDRYHNYGYTF	TGTGCCAGCAGATGGGACAGATACCATAACTATGGCTACACCTTC	15	TRBJ1-2	many	TRBV6-2/TRBV6-3	TRBD1
CASSLSSYREGDEKLFF	TGTGCCAGCAGCTTATCGAGTTATCGGGAGGGGGATGAAAAACTGTTTTTT	17	TRBJ1-4	few	TRBV7-9	-
CASRTPGLGEETQYF	TGTGCCAGCAGGACCCCCGGGTTGGGAGAAGAGACCCAGTACTTC	15	TRBJ2-5	few	TRBV6-1	-
CASSWSGGGLYNEQFF	TGTGCCAGCAGCTGGAGCGGGGGAGGGTTGTACAATGAGCAGTTCTTC	16	TRBJ2-1	few	TRBV7-9	TRBD2
CASRGHSGGPEQFF	TGTGCCAGCAGAGGACATTCTGGGGGACCTGAGCAGTTCTTC	14	TRBJ2-1	-	TRBV2	-
CASSPGGYNQPQHF	TGTGCCAGCAGCCCTGGGGGGTACAATCAGCCCCAGCATTTT	14	TRBJ1-5	-	TRBV13	-
CASSQDKGLVAKNIQYF	TGCGCCAGCAGCCAAGACAAAGGCCTAGTAGCCAAAAACATTCAGTACTTC	17	TRBJ2-4	-	TRBV4-1	-
CRSSGAGVYNEQFF	TGCAGGTCTTCGGGAGCGGGGGTCTACAATGAGCAGTTCTTC	14	TRBJ2-1	many	TRBV20-1	TRBD2
CASSMGARQPQHF	TGTGCCAGTAGTATGGGGGCGCGTCAGCCCCAGCATTTT	13	TRBJ1-5	-	TRBV19	-
CASRQGALKLFF	TGTGCCAGCAGACAGGGGGCTCTAAAACTGTTTTTT	12	TRBJ1-4	many	TRBV2	TRBD1
CASSLPIGQGSDVSRAFF	TGCGCCAGCAGCTTACCGATCGGACAGGGCAGCGATGTGAGCCGGGCTTTCTTT	18	TRBJ1-1	-	TRBV5-1	TRBD1
CASSQGARGFYNEQFF	TGTGCCAGCAGCCAAGGAGCGCGGGGGTTTTACAATGAGCAGTTCTTC	16	TRBJ2-1	few	TRBV3-1	TRBD2
CASSRANQPQHF	TGTGCCAGCAGCAGGGCCAATCAGCCCCAGCATTTT	12	TRBJ1-5	many	TRBV2	-
CASSWGRGPGYTQYF	TGTGCCAGCAGCTGGGGTAGAGGACCTGGTTATACGCAGTATTTT	15	TRBJ2-3	many	TRBV7-8	-
CASSFNNPREKLFF	TGTGCCAGCAGTTTTAATAACCCAAGGGAAAAACTGTTTTTT	14	TRBJ1-4	many	TRBV12-3/TRBV12-4	-
CASSYGLAASYEQYF	TGTGCCAGCAGTTACGGACTAGCGGCCTCCTACGAGCAGTACTTC	15	TRBJ2-7	-	TRBV6-2/TRBV6-3	TRBD2
CASSSFSSGGAPETQYF	TGTGCCAGCAGTTCCTTCTCCAGCGGGGGGGCCCCAGAGACCCAGTACTTC	17	TRBJ2-5	many	TRBV6-1	TRBD2
CASSLGVGAGINEQYF	TGTGCCAGCAGCCTAGGGGTCGGGGCGGGGATAAACGAGCAGTACTTC	16	TRBJ2-7	few	TRBV7-3	-
CSVGKPLGEQFF	TGCAGCGTTGGAAAACCACTCGGTGAGCAGTTCTTC	12	TRBJ2-1	-	TRBV29-1	-
CASSGQGTQQETQYF	TGCGCCAGCAGTGGACAGGGCACACAACAAGAGACCCAGTACTTC	15	TRBJ2-5	many	TRBV10-2	TRBD1
CASSFQVSSENTIYF	TGTGCCAGCAGCTTCCAGGTTTCAAGTGAAAACACCATATATTTT	15	TRBJ1-3	-	TRBV6-1	-
CSVGGVGTDTQYF	TGCAGCGTTGGCGGGGTAGGCACAGATACGCAGTATTTT	13	TRBJ2-3	-	TRBV29-1	-
CASSSYTGTEEAFF	TGTGCCAGCAGCTCATACACCGGGACAGAAGAAGCTTTCTTT	14	TRBJ1-1	many	TRBV7-3	TRBD1
CASSVGTGSGETQYF	TGTGCCAGCAGCGTAGGGACAGGTAGTGGAGAGACCCAGTACTTC	15	TRBJ2-5	once	TRBV9	TRBD1
CSVDPYRDNEQFF	TGCAGCGTTGACCCGTACAGGGACAATGAGCAGTTCTTC	13	TRBJ2-1	few	TRBV29-1	-
CASSLSGTVPDTQYF	TGTGCCAGCAGTTTATCGGGGACAGTCCCAGATACGCAGTATTTT	15	TRBJ2-3	-	TRBV12-3/TRBV12-4	TRBD1
CASSLEDVPGELFF	TGTGCCAGCAGCTTAGAGGATGTCCCCGGGGAGCTGTTTTTT	14	TRBJ2-2	many	TRBV11-1	-